Listed here is a single TCR beta chain. Original handling: For nucleated cells, counts were estimated from reference gene primer amplification. Profiled with immunoSEQ multiplex PCR; TCRdb holds only in-frame clones, not every one. V, J and clone size were drawn from that table, and D and trimming were deduced from the DNA. This sample carries approximately 250,000 clones, around 90% of them seen once, and the ten largest clones take approximately 0.8%. The data were obtained in a study of blood T cell repertoires in COVID-19. Looking at the study overall: Material from acute and convalescent COVID-19 was sourced from the United States, Italy and Spain. The cDNA or gDNA used as material had been derived from T cells, B-cell-depleted T cells, or PBMCs.

The germline CDR1 and CDR2 sequences are SGHTA and FQGNSA. The V gene lost 5 bases and the J gene lost 1 base, with 12 bases spanning the gap. The CDR3 loop spans 14 amino acids. Seattle patients were enrolled during active infection and followed longitudinally. The chain combines TRBV7-2 with TRBJ2-7; D is possibly TRBD1 (5 bases). The sequence came from a man aged 25 to 40 with COVID-19, enrolled during active disease. The sample taken for sequencing was peripheral blood. The CDR3 loop reads CASSPETESYEQYF. The CDR3 DNA is TGTGCCAGCAGCCCAGAGACAGAGTCCTACGAGCAGTACTTC.